A single T cell receptor (beta chain) is shown here with its context. Profiling relied on immunoSEQ multiplex PCR, and the TCRdb table lists in-frame clones only, not all of them. The table lists about 2 million clones, just under 95% of them singletons. This CDR3 has 16 amino acids. The germline gives CDR1 SGHNT, CDR2 YYREEE (reference sequence). The ends were cut back, 0 bases at V and 4 bases at J, with 14 bases in the middle. The data derive from a study of shared clonotypes between healthy human individuals. Cells designated naive CD8 were CD45RO-negative and were positively selected for CCR7, with terminally differentiated effector memory CD45RA+ cells excluded.

This clonotype originated in a man between 18 and 29 years old in good health. Specimen: naive CD8+ T cells sorted from blood. The rearrangement links TRBV5-4 to TRBJ1-3, with a weak D call TRBD1 (5 bases). CDR3 nucleotide sequence: TGTGCCAGCAGCTTGGGGACACGAACTCGGGGAAACACCATATATTTT. Its translation: CASSLGTRTRGNTIYF.